The clone carrying this T cell receptor (beta chain) has a count of ten or more. Its target is unknown. This entry is derived from a study of type 1 regulatory T cells. Background on the study: T-allo10 is an in vitro-generated, Tr1-enriched CD4 T cell product specific for alloantigen.

TCRdb re-derived calls from the reads in MiXCR, one entry per CDR3 protein. The profile shows 40,000 to 50,000 distinct CDR3 sequences, more than 10% of them singletons. The CDR3 loop spans 16 amino acids. Germline assignment: CDR1 GTSNPN and CDR2 SVGIG (reference sequence). V was clipped by 0 bases and J by 5 bases, with 18 bases between them. The sequencing input was cultured non-Tr1 T cells, either the whole culture or a sorted T cell fraction (not recorded which). This chain links TRBV30 with TRBJ2-3; D is unresolved. The origin of this receptor is a human donor in good health. Here the CDR3 reads CAWSVGSAFDRDTQYF. The CDR3 coding sequence is TGTGCCTGGAGTGTAGGGTCAGCATTTGATAGAGATACGCAGTATTTT.